The 26 T cell receptor beta chains in this list originate from one sample, sequenced in a study of T cell responses to AZD1222 COVID-19 vaccine. Sequencing used immunoSEQ multiplex PCR; TCRdb keeps in-frame clones, though not all of them. Of some 110,000 clones in the sample, more than 75% were seen once. Sequencing used peripheral blood, obtained 28 days after the second AZD1222 dose. These receptors came from an adult who received the AZD1222 COVID-19 vaccine.

The chain has TRBV19 and TRBJ1-2; TRBD1 matches at 9 bases. There are 13 residues in the CDR3. Germline lookup yields CDR1 LNHDA and CDR2 SQIVND (reference sequence). After removal of 10 bases from V and 4 bases from J, the junction contained 7 bases not matched to a gene. CDR3 amino acids: CATNTGGSYGYTF. The CDR3, as DNA: TGTGCCACCAATACAGGGGGCTCCTATGGCTACACCTTC.

The chain uses TRBV30 and TRBJ1-1; perhaps TRBD1 as D (5 bases). The CDR3 contains 13 residues. Deletions cut 2 bases from V and 3 bases from J, with 10 bases between. Germline assignment: CDR1 GTSNPN and CDR2 SVGIG (reference sequence). CDR3 region: CAWSRGRDTEAFF. The CDR3 DNA sequence: TGTGCCTGGAGTCGGGGGAGGGACACTGAAGCTTTCTTT.

This chain joins TRBV6-1 and TRBJ1-2; no firm D call. Germline V gene data show CDR1 as MNHNS and CDR2 as SASEGT. CDR3 length: 15 residues. V was shortened by 2 bases and J by 4 bases, with 14 bases between the two germline ends. This CDR3 reads CASSERMGAGYGYTF. Here the CDR3 DNA reads TGTGCCAGCAGTGAAAGAATGGGCGCCGGCTATGGCTACACCTTC.

The genes are TRBV10-2 and TRBJ1-3; D perhaps matches TRBD1 (5 bases). CDR3 length equals 13 residues. Germline V lookup: CDR1 WSHSY, CDR2 SAAADI. Deletions cut 2 bases from V and 5 bases from J, with 7 bases between. CDR3 nucleotides: TGCGCCAGCAGTGAGGGGGCCCGAAACACCATATATTTT. Translation gives CASSEGARNTIYF.

V gene TRBV7-8 combines with J gene TRBJ2-5, with TRBD1 matching over 7 bases. The V and J ends lost 5 bases and 5 bases, in that order; junction bases with no gene match: 11. CDR3 length: 15 residues. Germline V gene lookup returns CDR1 SGHVS and CDR2 FQNEAQ. CDR3 loop: CASSRDSRGSETQYF. The CDR3 nucleotides read TGTGCCAGCAGCCGAGATTCCAGGGGGAGCGAGACCCAGTACTTC. Variable domain in full (rest from reference TRBV7-8 and TRBJ2-5): GAGVSQSPRYKVAKRGQDVALRCDPISGHVSLFWYQQALGQGPEFLTYFQNEAQLDKSGLPSDRFFAERPEGSVSTLKIQRTQQEDSAVYLCASSRDSRGSETQYFGPGTRLLVL.

This clone was found once. V gene TRBV28 combines with J gene TRBJ2-6; D is ambiguous. Deletions cut 5 bases from V and 0 bases from J, with 23 bases between. Germline CDR1 MDHEN, CDR2 SYDVKM. This CDR3 has 20 amino acids. The CDR3: CASSLIFPAGDHSGANVLTF. The CDR3 coding sequence is TGTGCCAGCAGTCTCATTTTTCCAGCAGGCGATCACTCTGGGGCCAACGTCCTGACTTTC.

The gene calls are TRBV28 and TRBJ1-2; D remains ambiguous. The V gene's germline CDR1 is MDHEN and CDR2 SYDVKM. The CDR3 sequence is 12 residues long. Trimming pared 2 bases from V and 4 bases from J, leaving 5 bases between. The CDR3 DNA follows: TGTGCCAGCAGTTTACGGGCCTATGGCTACACCTTC. Its protein is CASSLRAYGYTF.

This chain links TRBV4-1 with TRBJ1-2; D may be TRBD1 (5 bases). CDR1 is MGHRA, CDR2 YSYEKL, per germline. V was clipped by 3 bases and J by 3 bases, with 11 bases between them. This CDR3 region has 14 residues. CDR3 region: CASSHPGGDYGYTF. CDR3 bases: TGCGCCAGCAGCCATCCGGGGGGTGACTATGGCTACACCTTC.

The chain joins TRBV3-1 (or the pseudogene TRBV3-2) to TRBJ2-5; D perhaps matches TRBD2 (5 bases). CDR1 and CDR2 (germline): LGHDT, YNNKEL (reference sequence). V lost 4 bases to trimming and J lost 5 bases, with 23 bases between them. CDR3 length equals 17 residues. The CDR3 here is CASSPRSRGPQSETQYF. Written as DNA, the CDR3 is TGTGCCAGCAGCCCCAGAAGTAGAGGGCCTCAGTCGGAGACCCAGTACTTC.

This clone was counted a single time. This chain connects TRBV7-9 to TRBJ1-2, with 7 bases that match TRBD1. CDR1 is SEHNR, CDR2 FQNEAQ, per germline (reference sequence). V trimming: 1 base; J trimming: 4 bases; junction bases outside the gene matches: 3. The CDR3 extends over 14 amino acids. CDR3 DNA: TGTGCCAGCAGCTTAGGAGGGACAGCCTATGGCTACACCTTC. The encoded protein is CASSLGGTAYGYTF.

V is TRBV6-2 or TRBV6-3 and J is TRBJ1-5; TRBD1 might be the D (5 bases). Trimming removed 2 bases at V and 6 bases at J, with 8 bases between. The CDR3 is 13 amino acids. Germline assignment: CDR1 MNHEY and CDR2 SVGEGT. CDR3 in DNA: TGTGCCAGCAGTTACGGGGGTTTTCAGCCCCAGCATTTT. Translating gives CASSYGGFQPQHF.

This sequence joins TRBV6-5 and TRBJ2-2, with 8 bases fitting TRBD1. V trimming: 4 bases; J trimming: 6 bases; junction bases outside the gene matches: 10. The length of the CDR3 is 16 residues. Germline CDR1 MNHEY, CDR2 SVGAGI. CDR3 in amino acids: CASSSRDRLIPGELFF. In nucleotides, the CDR3 is TGTGCCAGCAGTTCCCGGGACAGGTTAATACCCGGGGAGCTGTTTTTT.

The genes are TRBV9 and TRBJ2-1; maybe TRBD2 (6 bases). The CDR3 has 17 amino acids. The germline gives CDR1 SGDLS, CDR2 YYNGEE. Trimming pared 2 bases from V and 5 bases from J, leaving 20 bases between. DNA for the CDR3: TGTGCCAGCAGCGTCCGACCGGGCTTAGCGGTCGACAATGAGCAGTTCTTC. Amino acid sequence: CASSVRPGLAVDNEQFF.

This clone was seen once. The chain is built from TRBV30 and TRBJ1-1; 7 bases agree with TRBD1. This CDR3 spans 14 amino acids. The V and J ends lost 8 bases and 0 bases, in that order; junction bases with no gene match: 9. Germline V gene lookup returns CDR1 GTSNPN and CDR2 SVGIG (reference sequence). The DNA of the CDR3 is TGTGCCCAAGAGACAGGGCCGATGAACACTGAAGCTTTCTTT. Translating it yields CAQETGPMNTEAFF.

The chain recombines TRBV14 with TRBJ2-2; 15 bases match TRBD2. The length of the CDR3 is 18 residues. The germline V gene has CDR1 SGHDN and CDR2 FVKESK. J was trimmed by 1 base and V by 4 bases; bases with no gene match: 4. The CDR3 protein is CASSPPGLAGGNTGELFF. The CDR3 nucleotides are TGTGCCAGCAGCCCACCGGGACTAGCGGGGGGGAACACCGGGGAGCTGTTTTTT.

This clone has only one observation. V is TRBV28 and J is TRBJ1-6; 9 nucleotides agree with TRBD1. Germline CDR1 MDHEN, CDR2 SYDVKM. V lost 6 bases to trimming and J lost 9 bases; unmatched junction nucleotides: 9. The CDR3 spans 15 residues. This CDR3 reads CASREATGGSSPLHF. The CDR3 nucleotides read TGTGCCAGCAGGGAAGCGACAGGGGGTAGTTCACCCCTCCACTTT.

The J gene is TRBJ1-2, the V gene TRBV27; no clear D gene. The germline V gene encodes CDR1 MNHEY and CDR2 SMNVEV (reference sequence). Deletions cut 0 bases from V and 2 bases from J, with 19 bases between. This CDR3 has 18 residues. DNA of the CDR3: TGTGCCAGCAGTTTATCGATAAGGGCGACGGGCAGAAACTATGGCTACACCTTC. This encodes CASSLSIRATGRNYGYTF.

V and J are TRBV15 and TRBJ1-2; 7 bases are shared with TRBD1. The germline CDR1 and CDR2 sequences are LNHNV and YYDKDF (reference sequence). Trimming removed 4 bases from V and 5 bases from J; junction bases left unmatched: 7. This CDR3 comprises 14 residues. Here the CDR3 DNA reads TGTGCCACCAGCAAAACGTCAGGGGGTTATGGCTACACCTTC. This codes for CATSKTSGGYGYTF.

This clone was seen just once. This chain uses TRBV7-9 with TRBJ2-7; D is perhaps TRBD2 (5 bases). V lost 1 base to trimming and J lost 6 bases, with 19 bases between them. This CDR3 region has 16 residues. From germline, CDR1 is SEHNR and CDR2 FQNEAQ (reference sequence). CDR3 DNA sequence: TGTGCCAGCAGCTTAGTGGGAGACGAGGGTCCTATCGAGCAGTACTTC. It yields the protein CASSLVGDEGPIEQYF.

The chain links TRBV6-1 to TRBJ1-6; D might be TRBD1 (6 bases). The CDR3 extends over 18 amino acids. V was shortened by 0 bases and J by 7 bases, with 19 bases between the two germline ends. In germline, CDR1 is MNHNS, CDR2 SASEGT. The CDR3 loop reads CASSEAITGLYLNSPLHF. In DNA, the CDR3 is TGTGCCAGCAGTGAAGCTATTACAGGGCTCTACTTAAATTCACCCCTCCACTTT.

Here the CDR3 DNA reads TGTGCCAGTAACCTTTATTCCGGGCTCGGTGGCTACACCTTC. This gives the protein CASNLYSGLGGYTF. The V gene is TRBV19, the J gene TRBJ1-2, with D hard to call. The V end lost 7 bases, the J end lost 7 bases, and 19 bases lay between the germline ends. Germline CDR1 reads LNHDA; CDR2 reads SQIVND (reference sequence). The CDR3 extends over 14 amino acids.

In this sample, this clone turned up once. J is TRBJ2-5 and V is TRBV5-1, with D perhaps being TRBD1 or TRBD2 (6 bases each). The germline V gene has CDR1 SGHRS and CDR2 YFSETQ. There are 13 residues in the CDR3. Trimming removed 4 bases from V and 4 bases from J, with 11 bases in between. DNA of the CDR3: TGCGCCAGCAGCCGAGGGGGGCCAGAGACCCAGTACTTC. Its translation: CASSRGGPETQYF.

This rearrangement joins TRBV9 to TRBJ2-7; D is possibly TRBD2 (6 bases). Looked up from germline, CDR1 is SGDLS and CDR2 is YYNGEE. V dropped 4 bases and J dropped 2 bases, with 22 bases sitting between them. The CDR3 loop spans 17 amino acids. The CDR3 protein is CASSFRVEGTGAYEQYF. The CDR3 nucleotides are TGTGCCAGCAGCTTCCGGGTTGAGGGCACGGGGGCCTACGAGCAGTACTTC.

With regard to this clone: This sample includes further DNA sequences coding for the same CDR3. This sequence joins TRBV24-1 and TRBJ1-2; TRBD1 matches 8 bases. The trim removed 4 bases at V and 5 bases at J, leaving 5 bases unmatched. There are 14 residues in the CDR3. In germline, CDR1 is KGHDR, CDR2 SFDVKD. The CDR3 loop is CATSDGTGVYGYTF. CDR3 bases: TGTGCCACCAGTGACGGGACAGGAGTTTATGGCTACACCTTC.

V usage is TRBV12-5 and J usage is TRBJ2-5; D is unresolved. The length of the CDR3 is 14 residues. The V gene's germline CDR1 is LGHNT and CDR2 FRNRAP. Trimming removed 2 bases from V and 2 bases from J, with 9 bases in between. The CDR3 protein is CASGLFVDQETQYF. As DNA, the CDR3 is TGTGCTAGTGGTTTGTTTGTAGATCAAGAGACCCAGTACTTC.

The chain combines TRBV9 with TRBJ2-3, with D possibly called TRBD1 or TRBD2 (5 bases each). The V end lost 4 bases, the J end lost 4 bases, and 22 bases lay between the germline ends. The V gene's germline CDR1 is SGDLS and CDR2 YYNGEE. There are 17 residues in the CDR3. CDR3 coding DNA: TGTGCCAGCAGCTACCTTCAGGGACGGAACCCATCAGATACGCAGTATTTT. Encoded protein: CASSYLQGRNPSDTQYF.